This entry is about one T cell receptor (beta chain). Its antigen remains unknown. This record belongs to a study of T cell responses to AZD1222 COVID-19 vaccine. This table comes from immunoSEQ multiplex PCR, and its TCRdb copy is limited to in-frame clones, with some not included. Among 94,000 or so clones listed, 80% to 90% were seen once. The CDR3 is 13 amino acids. Germline assignment: CDR1 SGHTA and CDR2 FQGNSA. With 3 bases removed from V and 3 bases from J, the gap between germline ends came to 8 bases. Study observations and caveats: As reported, nearly half of all spike-specific TCRs target variant regions that are unmutated. Most donors were white British, females outnumbered males, and clonal diversity was possibly underestimated. Two doses of AZD1222 preceded a rise in Spike-specific TCR breadth and depth. The number of AZD1222 recipients seropositive at baseline was only five or six.

The receptor was derived from an adult in good health. The genes are TRBV7-2 and TRBJ1-1; D not certain. Sequencing was performed on peripheral blood, taken on day 0 of AZD1222 vaccination. The CDR3 DNA follows: TGTGCCAGCAGCTTTACCCAAGACACTGAAGCTTTCTTT. It translates to CASSFTQDTEAFF.